Listed here are 15 T cell receptor beta chains from one sample, sequenced in a study of blood T cell repertoires in COVID-19. The data were produced by immunoSEQ multiplex PCR, yet TCRdb's version contains in-frame clones alone and is incomplete. The table shows a few hundred thousand clones, with about 89% occurring only once. Sequences were obtained from peripheral blood. These receptors originate from a woman aged 40 to 50 who had recovered from COVID-19.

This sequence joins TRBV5-1 and TRBJ2-1, with TRBD2 matching over 10 bases. The CDR3 is 18 amino acids. V was clipped by 4 bases and J by 1 base; unmatched bases: 11. The germline V gene has CDR1 SGHRS and CDR2 YFSETQ. The CDR3 spells CASSPLQASGSSYNEQFF. For the CDR3, the DNA is TGCGCCAGCAGCCCGCTACAGGCTAGCGGGAGTTCCTACAATGAGCAGTTCTTC.

V is TRBV19 and J is TRBJ2-7; TRBD1 matches 8 bases. CDR1 LNHDA and CDR2 SQIVND come from the germline V gene (reference sequence). With 3 bases clipped from V and 7 bases from J, the junction kept 5 bases outside the gene matches. The CDR3 contains 13 residues. CDR3 sequence (DNA): TGTGCCAGTAGTATCCAGGGGGCGTTTGAGCAGTACTTC. The encoded protein is CASSIQGAFEQYF.

The chain uses TRBV7-6 and TRBJ2-1; TRBD2 might be the D (5 bases). Germline V gene sequence: CDR1 SGHVS, CDR2 FNYEAQ. Deletions cut 0 bases from V and 7 bases from J, with 7 bases between. The CDR3 length is 13 residues. Here the CDR3 reads CASSLAGVNEQFF. In nucleotides, the CDR3 is TGTGCCAGCAGCTTAGCGGGAGTAAATGAGCAGTTCTTC.

The V gene is TRBV24-1, the J gene TRBJ1-4; 11 nucleotides match TRBD1. The CDR3 contains 15 residues. V trimming: 4 bases; J trimming: 6 bases; junction bases outside the gene matches: 3. CDR1 is KGHDR, CDR2 SFDVKD, per germline. The CDR3 sequence is CATSEPGQGDEKLFF. In DNA form, the CDR3 reads TGTGCCACCAGTGAGCCGGGACAGGGGGATGAAAAACTGTTTTTT.

The chain uses TRBV4-1 and TRBJ2-7; 9 bases are shared with TRBD2. Per the germline V gene, CDR1 is MGHRA and CDR2 is YSYEKL. After removal of 4 bases from V and 4 bases from J, the junction contained 8 bases not matched to a gene. The CDR3 sequence is 15 residues long. In DNA, the CDR3 is TGCGCCAGCAGCCTTAGCGGGAGTAATGATTACGAGCAGTACTTC. Translated: CASSLSGSNDYEQYF.

This clone appeared a single time. The limits of the CDR3 on the DNA are not certain, so only TCRdb's listed CDR3 is given. CDR3 protein: CASSFDSSSGEQFF. This chain links TRBV2 with TRBJ2-1; TRBD1 is the table's D call, not checked against the DNA. The CDR3 has 14 residues if both end residues are counted. From germline, CDR1 is SNHLY and CDR2 FYNNEI.

This chain links TRBV7-9 with TRBJ1-2, with D possibly TRBD1 on 6 matching bases. V was trimmed by 5 bases and J by 8 bases, leaving 18 bases between them. Germline-derived CDR1 and CDR2 are SEHNR and FQNEAQ (reference sequence). The CDR3 consists of 14 residues. Here the CDR3 DNA reads TGTGCCAGCAGCGGACAGTTCCATATGAGGGGCTACACCTTC. This translates into CASSGQFHMRGYTF.

This rearrangement joins TRBV6-6 to TRBJ2-7; TRBD1 might be the D (6 bases). Germline V gene data show CDR1 as MNHNY and CDR2 as SVGAGI (reference sequence). CDR3 length equals 12 residues. The ends were cut back, 6 bases at V and 4 bases at J, with 10 bases in the middle. In nucleotides, the CDR3 is TGTGCCAGCAGCCTAACAGGGTACGAGCAGTACTTC. It is translated as CASSLTGYEQYF.

The rearrangement joins TRBV29-1 to TRBJ2-2; D is possibly TRBD2 (5 bases). The CDR3 loop spans 13 amino acids. Trimming stripped 8 bases from V and 3 bases from J, with 13 bases between. Looked up from germline, CDR1 is SQVTM and CDR2 is ANQGSEA. The CDR3 nucleotides read TGCAGCATCAACCGGGAAGACACCGGGGAGCTGTTTTTT. Encoded protein: CSINREDTGELFF.

The rearrangement links TRBV3-1 (or the pseudogene TRBV3-2) to TRBJ1-2; 7 bases are a match to TRBD1. With 6 bases clipped from V and 9 bases from J, the junction kept 10 bases outside the gene matches. The CDR3 is made up of 13 amino acids. Germline lookup yields CDR1 LGHDT and CDR2 YNNKEL (reference sequence). CDR3 DNA sequence: TGTGCCAGCAGAACCACAGGGGATGGGCGCTACACCTTC. Encoded protein: CASRTTGDGRYTF.

The chain joins TRBV25-1 to TRBJ1-5; D uncertain. The CDR3 is made up of 14 amino acids. CDR1 MGHDK and CDR2 SYGVNS come from the germline V gene. V was pared by 2 bases and J by 10 bases, with 15 bases between. In DNA form, the CDR3 reads TGTGCCAGCAGTGAAGTTGGGCAGTTCGGCCCCCAGCATTTT. This gives the protein CASSEVGQFGPQHF. Full variable domain (outside the CDR3, taken from reference TRBV25-1 and TRBJ1-5): EADIYQTPRYLVIGTGKKITLECSQTMGHDKMYWYQQDPGMELHLIHYSYGVNSTEKGDLSSESTVSRIRTEHFPLTLESARPSHTSQYLCASSEVGQFGPQHFGDGTRLSIL.

This chain links TRBV11-2 with TRBJ2-3; TRBD1 is a possible D gene (5 bases). The CDR3 length is 14 residues. Germline V gene data show CDR1 as SGHAT and CDR2 as FQNNGV. V lost 1 base and J 4 bases, leaving 9 bases between the germline ends. CDR3 region: CASSLGTIADTQYF. DNA of the CDR3: TGTGCCAGCAGCTTAGGGACAATCGCAGATACGCAGTATTTT. The full variable domain, in which reference TRBV11-2 and TRBJ2-3 provide the parts outside the CDR3, is EAGVAQSPRYKIIEKRQSVAFWCNPISGHATLYWYQQILGQGPKLLIQFQNNGVVDDSQLPKDRFSAERLKGVDSTLKIQPAKLEDSAVYLCASSLGTIADTQYFGPGTRLTVL.

The chain uses TRBV2 and TRBJ1-6; 11 bases line up with TRBD1. Germline-derived CDR1 and CDR2 are SNHLY and FYNNEI. This CDR3 is 16 amino acids long. V lost 6 bases and J lost 6; bases outside the gene matches: 7. CDR3 region: CASRTGTGGANSPLHF. The CDR3 DNA reads as TGTGCCAGCAGAACCGGGACAGGGGGTGCTAATTCACCCCTCCACTTT.

The chain has TRBV10-3 and TRBJ1-3; D uncertain. The CDR3 is made up of 12 amino acids. Germline CDR1 and CDR2: ENHRY and SYGVKD. Trimming stripped 10 bases from V and 2 bases from J, with 9 bases between. For the CDR3, the DNA is TGTGCCACGCAGGTGCCTGGAAACACCATATATTTT. This encodes CATQVPGNTIYF.

The chain uses TRBV4-1 and TRBJ1-1; D not resolved. Trimming pared 1 base from V and 14 bases from J, leaving 14 bases between. The CDR3 sequence is 12 residues long. Germline-derived CDR1 and CDR2 are MGHRA and YSYEKL. DNA for the CDR3: TGCGCCAGCAGCCAAGTCGGGCATGGGAGGTTCTTT. Its translation: CASSQVGHGRFF.